Below, 28 T cell receptor beta chains from the same sample are listed, as sequenced in a study of OX40 agonist ivuxolimab in advanced cancers. Generated by immunoSEQ multiplex PCR, the TCRdb table keeps only in-frame clones and is missing some. The table records more than 85,000 clones, roughly 85% of them present only once. This sample comprised CD4+ or CD8+ T cells sorted from blood, obtained in a trial of the OX40 agonist ivuxolimab. The receptor source for this set is an adult with an advanced solid tumor such as melanoma, head and neck, liver or kidney cancer.

The chain joins TRBV4-1 to TRBJ2-1; unclear D gene. Trimming cost V 0 bases and J 8 bases, with 17 bases left between them. This CDR3 region has 16 residues. CDR1 MGHRA and CDR2 YSYEKL come from the germline V gene. The DNA for the CDR3 is TGCGCCAGCAGCCAAGATGACGTCCGTAGTACCGATGAGCAGTTCTTC. Its translation is CASSQDDVRSTDEQFF.

This chain connects TRBV7-2 to TRBJ2-2, with 11 bases lining up with TRBD1. Germline trimming cut 5 bases from V and 6 bases from J; bases unmatched to any gene: 8. Germline CDR1 and CDR2: SGHTA and FQGNSA. The CDR3 runs 16 residues. CDR3 coding DNA: TGTGCCAGCAGCCCTCGGCCGGGACAGGGGGCCGGGGAGCTGTTTTTT. Protein: CASSPRPGQGAGELFF.

In the case of this clone: Because it lacks the conserved phenylalanine or tryptophan at the end, this CDR3 is likely a read error. The rearrangement links TRBV18 to TRBJ1-6, with 8 bases identical to TRBD1. Trimming at V came to 5 bases and at J to 7 bases, leaving 10 bases not matched to a gene. Germline values: CDR1 KGHSH, CDR2 LQKENI. The CDR3 is 16 residues long. The CDR3 sequence: CASSSQGGLGNSPLHL. The CDR3 DNA is TGTGCCAGCTCATCACAGGGGGGGCTAGGCAATTCACCCCTCCACCTT.

The genes are TRBV18 and TRBJ1-6, with 9 bases aligning to TRBD1. This CDR3 contains 14 residues. Germline-derived CDR1 and CDR2 are KGHSH and LQKENI. Losses at the gene ends were 8 bases for V and 8 bases for J; bases not matched to a gene: 7. CDR3 amino acids: CASHGGTGYSPLHF. CDR3 DNA: TGTGCCAGCCACGGGGGGACAGGGTATTCACCCCTCCACTTT.

V usage is TRBV28 and J usage is TRBJ1-6, with D unclear. V was clipped by 6 bases and J by 3 bases, with 15 bases between them. CDR1 and CDR2 (germline): MDHEN, SYDVKM. The CDR3 loop spans 16 amino acids. This CDR3 reads CASSPGQLDYNSPLHF. CDR3 sequence (DNA): TGTGCCAGCAGCCCGGGCCAATTGGACTATAATTCACCCCTCCACTTT. Drawing the rest from reference TRBV28 and TRBJ1-6, the complete variable domain is DVKVTQSSRYLVKRTGEKVFLECVQDMDHENMFWYRQDPGLGLRLIYFSYDVKMKEKGDIPEGYSVSREKKERFSLILESASTNQTSMYLCASSPGQLDYNSPLHFGNGTRLTVT.

The J gene is TRBJ2-1, the V gene TRBV7-9, with 8 bases lining up with TRBD1. The CDR3 has 14 residues. Germline CDR1 and CDR2: SEHNR and FQNEAQ (reference sequence). With 4 bases clipped from V and 5 bases from J, the junction kept 4 bases outside the gene matches. DNA of the CDR3: TGTGCCAGCAGCTCTTACAGGGGGGACAATGAGCAGTTCTTC. Protein: CASSSYRGDNEQFF.

The gene calls are TRBV7-2 and TRBJ2-1; 8 nucleotides align to TRBD2. The CDR3 is made up of 16 amino acids. The trim removed 3 bases at V and 5 bases at J, leaving 9 bases unmatched. Germline CDR1 and CDR2: SGHTA and FQGNSA. DNA of the CDR3: TGTGCCAGCAGCTTTAGTCGGGCGGGGGGCCACAATGAGCAGTTCTTC. This encodes CASSFSRAGGHNEQFF.

The chain joins TRBV7-8 to TRBJ1-1, with TRBD1 as a possible D gene (6 bases). V was trimmed by 4 bases and J by 9 bases, leaving 12 bases between them. Germline V CDR1 and CDR2: SGHVS, FQNEAQ. This CDR3 has 12 amino acids. In nucleotides, the CDR3 is TGTGCCAGCAGCTGGGAGGGGGGACAAGCTTTCTTT. This translates into CASSWEGGQAFF.

J is TRBJ2-5 and V is TRBV7-7; D perhaps matches TRBD2 (6 bases). The V end lost 2 bases, the J end lost 2 bases, and 12 bases lay between the germline ends. Germline assignment: CDR1 SSHAT and CDR2 FNYEAQ (reference sequence). The CDR3 is 15 amino acids. The CDR3 DNA is TGTGCCAGCAGCTTAAGGGGAGGTCAACAAGAGACCCAGTACTTC. Encoded protein: CASSLRGGQQETQYF.

The genes are TRBV19 and TRBJ1-2, with D perhaps TRBD1 (5 bases). The CDR3 spans 14 residues. Per the germline V gene, CDR1 is LNHDA and CDR2 is SQIVND (reference sequence). V gave up 2 bases and J gave up 8 bases, with 15 bases separating them. DNA of the CDR3: TGTGCCAGTAGTATACGGCAGGGCGTAGAGGGCTACACCTTC. As protein: CASSIRQGVEGYTF.

This clone occurred once. Written as DNA, the CDR3 is TGTGCCAGCAGTGGACTCAGGAACACTGAAGCTTTCTTT. This codes for CASSGLRNTEAFF. The chain employs TRBV2 and TRBJ1-1; D gene uncertain. Per the germline V gene, CDR1 is SNHLY and CDR2 is FYNNEI. This CDR3 spans 13 amino acids. Trimming shortened V by 4 bases and J by 1 base, and 7 bases separated the two germline ends.

The chain joins TRBV5-1 to TRBJ2-3, with D perhaps given as TRBD1 or TRBD2 (5 bases each). Germline V lookup: CDR1 SGHRS, CDR2 YFSETQ. The CDR3 loop spans 14 amino acids. The V end was cut by 0 bases, the J end by 2 bases, with 7 bases between. As DNA, the CDR3 is TGCGCCAGCAGCTTGGGGGACCTCACAGATACGCAGTATTTT. Protein product: CASSLGDLTDTQYF.

The chain combines TRBV2 with TRBJ1-2; D gene uncertain. V was cut by 4 bases and J by 4 bases, with 19 bases left in between. This CDR3 has 16 residues. In germline, CDR1 is SNHLY, CDR2 FYNNEI. The CDR3 reads CASSGARGSEGYGYTF. The DNA of the CDR3 is TGTGCCAGCAGTGGGGCGCGTGGCAGCGAAGGCTATGGCTACACCTTC.

Only a few counts were recorded for this clone. V and J are TRBV7-9 and TRBJ1-3; D not resolved. Germline V gives CDR1 SEHNR, CDR2 FQNEAQ (reference sequence). V was trimmed by 10 bases and J by 0 bases, leaving 10 bases between them. The CDR3 covers 13 residues. The CDR3: CATAEHSGNTIYF. CDR3 in DNA: TGTGCCACCGCGGAACACTCTGGAAACACCATATATTTT.

The gene calls are TRBV9 and TRBJ2-5; the D is unclear. The CDR3 runs 14 residues. Germline V gene data show CDR1 as SGDLS and CDR2 as YYNGEE. V lost 1 base and J 2 bases, leaving 9 bases between the germline ends. CDR3 region: CASSVSLGQETQYF. CDR3 nucleotide sequence: TGTGCCAGCAGCGTATCTCTAGGGCAAGAGACCCAGTACTTC.

The V and J genes are TRBV4-2 and TRBJ1-2; tentatively, D is TRBD1 (5 bases). Germline V gene data show CDR1 as LGHNA and CDR2 as YNFKEQ. The CDR3 runs 14 residues. Trimming cost V 5 bases and J 3 bases, with 13 bases left between them. The CDR3 sequence is CASSSQEIDYGYTF. For the CDR3, the DNA is TGTGCCAGCAGCTCACAGGAAATAGACTATGGCTACACCTTC.

This clone turned up a few times. This chain connects TRBV7-3 to TRBJ1-3; D is unresolved. This CDR3 contains 17 residues. Trimming stripped 6 bases from V and 0 bases from J, with 18 bases between. CDR1 and CDR2 from the germline V gene are SGHTA and FQGTGA. The CDR3 bases are TGTGCCAGCAGGCCGCGCCGCGACGACCTCTCTGGAAACACCATATATTTT. Translation gives CASRPRRDDLSGNTIYF.

V is TRBV7-8 and J is TRBJ2-1; D may be TRBD2 (7 bases). CDR1 and CDR2 (germline): SGHVS, FQNEAQ. Trimming shortened V by 5 bases and J by 0 bases, and 14 bases separated the two germline ends. The CDR3 runs to 16 residues. The CDR3 loop is CASSRAGGASYNEQFF. For the CDR3, the DNA is TGTGCCAGCAGCCGAGCTGGGGGGGCCTCCTACAATGAGCAGTTCTTC.

DNA for the CDR3: TGTGCCAGCAGCTTGACAGTGGATCAGCCCCAGCATTTT. The encoded protein is CASSLTVDQPQHF. The V and J genes are TRBV7-2 and TRBJ1-5; TRBD1 is a possible D gene (5 bases). This CDR3 has 13 amino acids. V gave up 3 bases and J gave up 5 bases, with 8 bases separating them. The V gene's germline CDR1 is SGHTA and CDR2 FQGNSA.

This chain's CDR3 is CASSETGATYNEQFF. The CDR3 nucleotides are TGTGCCAGCAGTGAAACAGGGGCCACCTACAATGAGCAGTTCTTC. This chain uses TRBV2 with TRBJ2-1, with 7 bases matching TRBD1. Trimming cost V 2 bases and J 2 bases; bases outside gene matches: 3. The CDR3 loop spans 15 amino acids. Germline loops: CDR1 SNHLY, CDR2 FYNNEI.

This clone was found once. The chain has TRBV19 and TRBJ1-1, with D possibly matching TRBD1 (6 bases). Germline lookup yields CDR1 LNHDA and CDR2 SQIVND (reference sequence). V was trimmed by 3 bases and J by 4 bases, leaving 18 bases between them. The CDR3 sequence is 16 residues long. DNA for the CDR3: TGTGCCAGTAGTATTTTAGGGGGACAAGGTAGCACTGAAGCTTTCTTT. This codes for CASSILGGQGSTEAFF.

CDR3 sequence (DNA): TGTGCCAGCGAGGGCAGCCAAAACAATGAGCAGTTCTTC. This encodes CASEGSQNNEQFF. The V gene is TRBV4-2, the J gene TRBJ2-1; D may be TRBD2 (5 bases). The germline V gene encodes CDR1 LGHNA and CDR2 YNFKEQ. This CDR3 spans 13 amino acids. The germline V and J ends were trimmed by 8 bases and 5 bases, with 13 bases remaining between them.

This chain uses TRBV27 with TRBJ1-4; no definite D call. Trimming pared 5 bases from V and 4 bases from J, leaving 20 bases between. This CDR3 has 17 amino acids. Germline lookup yields CDR1 MNHEY and CDR2 SMNVEV (reference sequence). The CDR3 sequence: CASSRSGLGILNEKLFF. The CDR3 DNA is TGTGCCAGCAGTAGATCAGGCCTAGGGATACTTAATGAAAAACTGTTTTTT.

Only a few counts were recorded for this clone. This chain connects TRBV5-1 to TRBJ2-1; 7 nucleotides agree with TRBD1. CDR3 length: 14 amino acids. Germline CDR1 SGHRS, CDR2 YFSETQ. V gave up 5 bases and J gave up 3 bases; unmatched junction bases: 5. CDR3 in amino acids: CASSGQVGYNEQFF. The CDR3 region has the DNA TGCGCCAGCAGTGGACAGGTGGGCTACAATGAGCAGTTCTTC.

The chain is built from TRBV18 and TRBJ2-5; unclear D gene. Germline loops: CDR1 KGHSH, CDR2 LQKENI. V lost 0 bases to trimming and J lost 5 bases, with 7 bases between them. The CDR3 is 13 amino acids. The CDR3 loop is CASSPPPRETQYF. The CDR3 nucleotides read TGTGCCAGCTCACCACCCCCCCGGGAGACCCAGTACTTC.

The chain couples TRBV7-2 to TRBJ2-3; tentatively, D is TRBD2 (5 bases). In germline, CDR1 is SGHTA, CDR2 FQGNSA. CDR3 length: 13 residues. Trimming removed 4 bases at V and 5 bases at J, with 10 bases between. The CDR3 bases are TGTGCCAGCAGCTCGGGGTCGGGAGATACGCAGTATTTT. Translated: CASSSGSGDTQYF.

This clone turned up a few times. The chain joins TRBV18 to TRBJ1-3, with unresolved D. The CDR3 sequence is 16 residues long. Between the trimmed V and J ends, which lost 2 bases and 0 bases, there was a span of 11 bases. Germline V gene sequence: CDR1 KGHSH, CDR2 LQKENI. The CDR3 region has the DNA TGTGCCAGCTCACCAATTCGTGACCACTCTGGAAACACCATATATTTT. As protein: CASSPIRDHSGNTIYF.

The J gene is TRBJ2-1, the V gene TRBV15; the D gene could be TRBD1 or TRBD2 (6 bases each). This CDR3 comprises 17 residues. Per the germline V gene, CDR1 is LNHNV and CDR2 is YYDKDF (reference sequence). V was shortened by 1 base and J by 0 bases, with 13 bases between the two germline ends. The CDR3 DNA sequence: TGTGCCACCAGCAGAGTTGGGGGGCTCAGCTCCTACAATGAGCAGTTCTTC. It is translated as CATSRVGGLSSYNEQFF. The whole variable domain, filled in from reference TRBV15 and TRBJ2-1, reads DAMVIQNPRYQVTQFGKPVTLSCSQTLNHNVMYWYQQKSSQAPKLLFHYYDKDFNNEADTPDNFQSRRPNTSFCFLDIRSPGLGDTAMYLCATSRVGGLSSYNEQFFGPGTRLTVL.